This T cell receptor (beta chain) was captured in a study of blood T cell repertoires in COVID-19. The wider study: The samples span acute and convalescent COVID-19 from the United States, Italy and Spain. PBMCs, B-cell-depleted T cells, or T cells provided the cDNA or gDNA that made up the material.

The CDR3 runs to 10 residues. Germline V lookup: CDR1 SGHTS, CDR2 YDEGEE. Trimming cost V 4 bases and J 11 bases, with 8 bases left between them. The Seattle patients, enrolled during active infection, were followed longitudinally. Per the study methods: For nucleated cells, counts were estimated from reference gene primer amplification. Data came from immunoSEQ multiplex PCR; TCRdb stores just in-frame clones and leaves some out. From that table come the V and J calls and clone size; the DNA was used to work out D and trimming. The table shows roughly 440,000 clones, with 88% occurring only once. This TCR was sampled from a woman in her forties or fifties with COVID-19, enrolled during active disease. This sequence joins TRBV5-8 and TRBJ2-3; D gene uncertain. The sample comprised peripheral blood. This chain's CDR3 is CASSRGGQYF. The CDR3 coding sequence is TGTGCCAGCAGCCGCGGTGGGCAGTATTTT.